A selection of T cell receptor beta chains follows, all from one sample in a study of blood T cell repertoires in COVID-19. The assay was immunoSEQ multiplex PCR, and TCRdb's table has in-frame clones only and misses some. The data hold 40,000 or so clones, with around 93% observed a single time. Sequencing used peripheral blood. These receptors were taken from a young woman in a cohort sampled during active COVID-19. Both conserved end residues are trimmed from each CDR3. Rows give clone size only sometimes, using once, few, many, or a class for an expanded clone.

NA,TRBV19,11,ASKTGGNTEAF
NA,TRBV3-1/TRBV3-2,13,ASSQLQGTRFGYT
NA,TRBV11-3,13,ASSLDLADPYEQY
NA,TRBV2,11,ASVRPSTDTQY
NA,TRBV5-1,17,ASSLEPRDRGLYNSPLH
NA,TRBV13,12,ASSLGTGLQPQH
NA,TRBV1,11,TSSPGRDLTQY
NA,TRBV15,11,ATSRAGGEKLF
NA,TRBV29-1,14,SARGASLAVYNEQF
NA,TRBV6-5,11,ASRPLTVYGYT
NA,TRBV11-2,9,ASNTPTEQF
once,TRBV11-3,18,ASSEKTNSAGWGSYNEQF
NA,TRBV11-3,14,ASSRAAGTGAYEQY
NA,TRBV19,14,ASSYPSAGEIYEQY
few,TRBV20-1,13,SASAQLAGRGEQY
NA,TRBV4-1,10,ASSPQGYGYT
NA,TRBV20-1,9,SANRGNEQF
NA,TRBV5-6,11,ATTSGWHNEQF
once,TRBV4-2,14,ASSQDSGRNTGELF
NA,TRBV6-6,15,ASSPQGGTSGSYEQY
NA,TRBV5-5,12,ASSLGGDGQPQH
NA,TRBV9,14,ASSVGSGKSGRELF
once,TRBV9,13,ASSPPGTGYHEQY
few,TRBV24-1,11,ATRQGPTGELF
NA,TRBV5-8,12,ASSLVTGTYEQY
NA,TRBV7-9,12,ASSLEGLNYGYT
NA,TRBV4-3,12,ASSPHGSNYGYT
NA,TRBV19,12,ASRPEGRHSPLH
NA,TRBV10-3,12,ATRQGLPNTEAF
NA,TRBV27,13,ASSPTGLPTDTQY
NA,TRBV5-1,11,ASSRTGAYEQY
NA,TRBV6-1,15,ASSEGTGSQTNYGYT
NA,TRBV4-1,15,ASSPWAGGATNEKLF
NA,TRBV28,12,ASKGGAVNNGYT
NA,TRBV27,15,ASRPPDRATYNSPLH
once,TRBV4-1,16,ASSQESSGRASSYEQY
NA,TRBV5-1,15,ASSLKQSSGRGYEQY
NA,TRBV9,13,ASSVGLQGNTEAF
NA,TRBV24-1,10,ATSRQNQPQH
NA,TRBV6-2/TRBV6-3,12,ASSPSGRAGELF
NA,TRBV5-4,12,ASSMGLAGETQY
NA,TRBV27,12,ASSAGTTTYEQY
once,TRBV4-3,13,ASSQVKQGNEKLF
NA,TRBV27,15,ASSQPRGGRVRDTQY
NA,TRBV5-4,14,ASSLAGKTMNTEAF
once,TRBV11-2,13,ASSLVNGRQETQY
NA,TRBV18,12,ASSPRRDQETQY
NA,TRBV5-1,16,ASSFRGVGRSSGNTIY
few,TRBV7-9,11,ASSPGAGNTIY
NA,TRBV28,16,ASSTVTSGRVGTGELF
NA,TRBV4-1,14,ASSQDTGLEKETQY
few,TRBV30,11,ACPMGSNSPLH
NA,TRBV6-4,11,ASSVTVNTEAF
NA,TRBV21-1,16,ASSKGEEGAGMNTEAF
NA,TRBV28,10,ASSYRRGELF
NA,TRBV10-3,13,AISESVAGGNEQF
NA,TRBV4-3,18,ASSQHLGSASGRKGNEQF
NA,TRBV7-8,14,ASSLVLAASSYEQY
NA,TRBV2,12,ASKVGGYTYEQY